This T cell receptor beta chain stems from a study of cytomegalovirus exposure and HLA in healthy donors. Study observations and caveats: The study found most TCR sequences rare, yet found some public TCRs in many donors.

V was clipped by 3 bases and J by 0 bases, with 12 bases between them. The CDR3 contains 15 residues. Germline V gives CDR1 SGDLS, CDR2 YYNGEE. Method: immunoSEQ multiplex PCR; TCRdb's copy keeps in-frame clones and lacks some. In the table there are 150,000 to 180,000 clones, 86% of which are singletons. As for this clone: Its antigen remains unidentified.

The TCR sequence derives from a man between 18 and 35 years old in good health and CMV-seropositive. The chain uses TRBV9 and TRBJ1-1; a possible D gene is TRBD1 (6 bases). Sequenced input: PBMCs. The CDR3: CASSAGTPLNTEAFF. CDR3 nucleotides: TGTGCCAGCAGCGCCGGGACACCTCTGAACACTGAAGCTTTCTTT.